This T cell receptor (beta chain) was recovered during a study of cytomegalovirus exposure and HLA in healthy donors. Points from the study as a whole: It was reported that the classifier diagnosed cytomegalovirus status with high specificity and sensitivity in both the original and validation cohorts. The majority of CMV-associated TCR beta chains were reported as apparently HLA-restricted in a later analysis.

On this clone: Its antigen is unknown.

Donors likely had unrecorded immune exposures despite being nominally healthy when sampled. Germline loops: CDR1 SGHNT, CDR2 YYREEE (reference sequence). The V and J ends lost 4 bases and 4 bases, in that order; junction bases with no gene match: 4. CDR3 length: 13 residues. PCR primers comprised 60 Vbeta and 13 Jbeta primers. Some clones are missing from TCRdb's copy, which holds only in-frame ones; the method was immunoSEQ multiplex PCR. The sample shows some 190,000 clones, just under 80% of them seen only once. This chain links TRBV5-4 with TRBJ1-2; 7 bases agree with TRBD1. Source material: PBMCs. The TCR was taken from a female donor in good health and CMV-seronegative. The CDR3 sequence: CASSKGASYGYTF. CDR3 DNA: TGTGCCAGCAGCAAGGGGGCAAGCTATGGCTACACCTTC.